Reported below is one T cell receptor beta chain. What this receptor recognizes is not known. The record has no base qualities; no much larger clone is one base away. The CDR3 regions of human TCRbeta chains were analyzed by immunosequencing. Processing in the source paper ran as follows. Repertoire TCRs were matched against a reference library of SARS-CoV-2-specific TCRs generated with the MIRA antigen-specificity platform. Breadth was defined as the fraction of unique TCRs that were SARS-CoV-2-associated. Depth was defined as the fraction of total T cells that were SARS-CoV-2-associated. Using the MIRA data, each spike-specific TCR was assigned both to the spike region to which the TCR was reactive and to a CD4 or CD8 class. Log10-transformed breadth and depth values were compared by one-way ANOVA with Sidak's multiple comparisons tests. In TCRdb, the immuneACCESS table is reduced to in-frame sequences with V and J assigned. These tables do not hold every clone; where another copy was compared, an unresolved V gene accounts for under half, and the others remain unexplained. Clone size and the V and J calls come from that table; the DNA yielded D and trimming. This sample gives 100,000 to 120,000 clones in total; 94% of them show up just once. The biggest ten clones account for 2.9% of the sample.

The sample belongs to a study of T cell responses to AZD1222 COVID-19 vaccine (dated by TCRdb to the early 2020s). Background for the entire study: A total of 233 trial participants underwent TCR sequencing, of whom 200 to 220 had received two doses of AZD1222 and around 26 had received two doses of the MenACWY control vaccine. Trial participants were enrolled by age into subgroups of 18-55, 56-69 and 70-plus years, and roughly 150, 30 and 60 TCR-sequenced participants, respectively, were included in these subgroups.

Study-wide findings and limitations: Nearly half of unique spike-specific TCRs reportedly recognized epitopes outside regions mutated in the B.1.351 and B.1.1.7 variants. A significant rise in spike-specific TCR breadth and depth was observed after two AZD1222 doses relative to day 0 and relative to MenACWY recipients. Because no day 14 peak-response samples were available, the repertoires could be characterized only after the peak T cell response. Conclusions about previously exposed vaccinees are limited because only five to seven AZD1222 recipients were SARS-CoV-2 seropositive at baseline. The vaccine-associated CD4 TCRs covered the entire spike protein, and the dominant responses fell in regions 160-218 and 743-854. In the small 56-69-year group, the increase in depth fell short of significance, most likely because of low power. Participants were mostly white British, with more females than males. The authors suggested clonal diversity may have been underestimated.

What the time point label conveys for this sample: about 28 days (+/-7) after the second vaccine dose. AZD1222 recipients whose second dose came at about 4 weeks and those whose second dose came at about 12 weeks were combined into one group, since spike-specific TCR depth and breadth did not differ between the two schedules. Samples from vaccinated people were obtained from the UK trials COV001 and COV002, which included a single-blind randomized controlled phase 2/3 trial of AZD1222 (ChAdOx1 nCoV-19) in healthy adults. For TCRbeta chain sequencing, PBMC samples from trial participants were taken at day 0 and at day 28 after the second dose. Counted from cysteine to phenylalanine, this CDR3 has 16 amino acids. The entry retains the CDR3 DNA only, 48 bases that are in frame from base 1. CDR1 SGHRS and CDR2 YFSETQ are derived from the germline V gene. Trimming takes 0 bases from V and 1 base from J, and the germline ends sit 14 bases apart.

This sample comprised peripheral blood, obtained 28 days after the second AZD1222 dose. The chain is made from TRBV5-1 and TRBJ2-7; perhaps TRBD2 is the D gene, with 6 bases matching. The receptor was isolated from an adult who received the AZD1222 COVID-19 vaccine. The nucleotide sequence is TGCGCCAGCAGCTTGGGCGGGACTTCCTTATCCTACGAGCAGTACTTC. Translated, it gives CASSLGGTSLSYEQYF.